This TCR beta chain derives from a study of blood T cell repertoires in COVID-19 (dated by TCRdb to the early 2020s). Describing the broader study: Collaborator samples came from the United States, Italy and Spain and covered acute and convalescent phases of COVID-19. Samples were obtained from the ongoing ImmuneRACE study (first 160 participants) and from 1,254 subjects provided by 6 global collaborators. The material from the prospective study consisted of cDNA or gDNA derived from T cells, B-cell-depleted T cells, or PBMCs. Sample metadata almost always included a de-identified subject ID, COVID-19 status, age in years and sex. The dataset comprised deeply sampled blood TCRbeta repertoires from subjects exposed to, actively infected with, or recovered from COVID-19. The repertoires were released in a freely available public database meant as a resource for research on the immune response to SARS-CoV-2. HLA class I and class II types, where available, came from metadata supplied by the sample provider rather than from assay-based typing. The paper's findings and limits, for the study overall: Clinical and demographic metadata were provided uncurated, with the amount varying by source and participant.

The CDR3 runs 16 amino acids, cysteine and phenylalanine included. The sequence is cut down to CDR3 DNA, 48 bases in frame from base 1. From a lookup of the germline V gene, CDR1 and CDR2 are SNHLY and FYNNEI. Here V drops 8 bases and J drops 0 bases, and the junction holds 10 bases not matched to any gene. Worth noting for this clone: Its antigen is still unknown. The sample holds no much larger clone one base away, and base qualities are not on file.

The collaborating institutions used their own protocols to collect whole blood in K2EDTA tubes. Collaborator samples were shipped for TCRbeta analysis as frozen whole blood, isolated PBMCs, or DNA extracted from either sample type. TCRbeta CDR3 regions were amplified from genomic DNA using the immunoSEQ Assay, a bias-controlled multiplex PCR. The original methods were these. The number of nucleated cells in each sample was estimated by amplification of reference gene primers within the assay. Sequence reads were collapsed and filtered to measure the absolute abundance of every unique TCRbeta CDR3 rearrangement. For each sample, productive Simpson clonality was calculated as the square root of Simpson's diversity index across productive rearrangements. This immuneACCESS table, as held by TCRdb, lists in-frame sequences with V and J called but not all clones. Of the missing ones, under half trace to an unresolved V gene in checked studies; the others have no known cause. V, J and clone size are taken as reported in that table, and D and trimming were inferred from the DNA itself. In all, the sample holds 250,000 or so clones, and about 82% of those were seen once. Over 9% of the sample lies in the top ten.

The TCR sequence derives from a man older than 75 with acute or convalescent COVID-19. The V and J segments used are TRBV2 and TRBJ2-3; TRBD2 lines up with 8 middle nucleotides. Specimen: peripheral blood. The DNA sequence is TGTGCCAGCCTTATCAGCGGGAGCACTAGCACAGATACGCAGTATTTT. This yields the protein CASLISGSTSTDTQYF.